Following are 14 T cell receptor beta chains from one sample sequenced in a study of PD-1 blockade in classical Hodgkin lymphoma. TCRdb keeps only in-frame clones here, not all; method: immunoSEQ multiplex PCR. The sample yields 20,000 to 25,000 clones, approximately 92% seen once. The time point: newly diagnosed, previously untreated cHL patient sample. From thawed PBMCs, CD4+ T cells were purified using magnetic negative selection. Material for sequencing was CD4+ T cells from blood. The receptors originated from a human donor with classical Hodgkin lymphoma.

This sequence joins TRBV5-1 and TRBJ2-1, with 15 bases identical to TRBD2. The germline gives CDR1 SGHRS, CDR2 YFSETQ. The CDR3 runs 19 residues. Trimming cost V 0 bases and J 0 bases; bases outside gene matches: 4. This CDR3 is CASSLGTSGRGSSYNEQFF. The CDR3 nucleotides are TGCGCCAGCAGCTTGGGGACTAGCGGGAGGGGGAGCTCCTACAATGAGCAGTTCTTC.

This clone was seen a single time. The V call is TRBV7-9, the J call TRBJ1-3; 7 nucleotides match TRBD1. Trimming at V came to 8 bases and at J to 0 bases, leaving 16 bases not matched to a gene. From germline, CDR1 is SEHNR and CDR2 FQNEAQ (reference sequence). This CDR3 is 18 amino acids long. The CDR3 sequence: CASAKGKRTGGSGNTIYF. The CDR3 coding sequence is TGTGCCAGCGCCAAGGGAAAGCGGACAGGCGGCTCTGGAAACACCATATATTTT. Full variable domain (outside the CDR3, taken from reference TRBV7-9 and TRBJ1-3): DTGVSQNPRHKITKRGQNVTFRCDPISEHNRLYWYRQTLGQGPEFLTYFQNEAQLEKSRLLSDRFSAERPKGSFSTLEIQRTEQGDSAMYLCASAKGKRTGGSGNTIYFGEGSWLTVV.

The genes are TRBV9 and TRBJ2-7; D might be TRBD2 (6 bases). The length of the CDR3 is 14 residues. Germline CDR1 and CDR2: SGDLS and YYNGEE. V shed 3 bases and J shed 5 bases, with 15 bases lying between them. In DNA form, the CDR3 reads TGTGCCAGCAGCGGAGGGCCCCGGGAGCACGAGCAGTACTTC. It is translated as CASSGGPREHEQYF.

The CDR3 bases are TGCAGCGGCTGGGGGGGAGAGGGCTATGGCTACACCTTC. Its translation: CSGWGGEGYGYTF. The V call is TRBV29-1, the J call TRBJ1-2, with D possibly matching TRBD1 (5 bases). CDR3 length: 13 residues. Germline CDR1 reads SQVTM; CDR2 reads ANQGSEA. Trimming cost V 7 bases and J 4 bases, with 16 bases left between them.

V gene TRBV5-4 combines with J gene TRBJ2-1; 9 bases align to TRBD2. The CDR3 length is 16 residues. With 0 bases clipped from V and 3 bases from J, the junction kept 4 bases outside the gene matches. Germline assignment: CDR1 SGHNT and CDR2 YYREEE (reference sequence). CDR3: CASSLGGSGGYNEQFF. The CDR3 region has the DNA TGTGCCAGCAGCTTGGGAGGTAGCGGGGGCTACAATGAGCAGTTCTTC.

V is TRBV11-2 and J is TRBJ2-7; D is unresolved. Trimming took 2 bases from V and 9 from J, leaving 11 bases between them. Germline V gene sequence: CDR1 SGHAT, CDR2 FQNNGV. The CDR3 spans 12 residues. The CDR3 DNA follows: TGTGCCAGCAGCTTAACCCCCATGGGGCAGTACTTC. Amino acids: CASSLTPMGQYF.

The CDR3 DNA follows: TGTGCCAGCAGCGGAGGGGGGGGACGGACGGTGACCCAGTACTTC. Translated, it gives CASSGGGGRTVTQYF. This rearrangement joins TRBV11-3 to TRBJ2-5, with a possible D match to TRBD2 (7 bases). Germline V gene lookup returns CDR1 SGHNT and CDR2 YENEEA. The CDR3 spans 15 residues. Trimming cost V 5 bases and J 7 bases, with 20 bases left between them.

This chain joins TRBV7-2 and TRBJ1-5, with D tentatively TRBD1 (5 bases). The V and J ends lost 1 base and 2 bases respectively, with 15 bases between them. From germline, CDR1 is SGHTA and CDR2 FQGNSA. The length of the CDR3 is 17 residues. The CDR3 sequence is CASSLGGGAVRNQPQHF. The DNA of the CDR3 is TGTGCCAGCAGCTTAGGTGGAGGGGCAGTACGCAATCAGCCCCAGCATTTT.

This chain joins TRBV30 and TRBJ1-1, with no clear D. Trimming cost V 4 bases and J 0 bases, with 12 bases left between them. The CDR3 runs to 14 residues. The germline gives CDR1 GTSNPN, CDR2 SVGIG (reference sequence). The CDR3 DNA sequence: TGTGCCTGGACCAGCCTGGCCATGAACACTGAAGCTTTCTTT. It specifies CAWTSLAMNTEAFF.

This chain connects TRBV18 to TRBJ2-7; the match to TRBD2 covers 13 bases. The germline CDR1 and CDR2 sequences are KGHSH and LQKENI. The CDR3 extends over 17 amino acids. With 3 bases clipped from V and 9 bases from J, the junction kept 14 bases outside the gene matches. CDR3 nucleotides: TGTGCCAGCTCACCGATTGTGGGACTAGCGGGAACAGCTGGGCAGTACTTC. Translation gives CASSPIVGLAGTAGQYF.

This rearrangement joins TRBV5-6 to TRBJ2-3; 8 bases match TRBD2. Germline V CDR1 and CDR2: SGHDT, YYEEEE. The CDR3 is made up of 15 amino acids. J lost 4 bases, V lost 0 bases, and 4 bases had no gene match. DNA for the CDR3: TGTGCCAGCAGCTTGGTTAGCGGGGTCGCAGATACGCAGTATTTT. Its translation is CASSLVSGVADTQYF.

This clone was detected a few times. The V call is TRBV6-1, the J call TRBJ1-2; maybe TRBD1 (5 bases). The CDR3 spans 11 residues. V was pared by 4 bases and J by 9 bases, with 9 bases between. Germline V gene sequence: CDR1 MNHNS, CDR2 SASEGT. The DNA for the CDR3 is TGTGCCAGCAGTGGGGACCGTCGCTACACCTTC. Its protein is CASSGDRRYTF.

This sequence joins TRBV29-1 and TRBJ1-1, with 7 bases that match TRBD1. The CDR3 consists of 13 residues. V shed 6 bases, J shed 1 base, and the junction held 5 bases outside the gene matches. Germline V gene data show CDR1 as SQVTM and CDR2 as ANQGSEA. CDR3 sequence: CSVGTDQNTEAFF. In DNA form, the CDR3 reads TGCAGCGTAGGGACAGACCAGAACACTGAAGCTTTCTTT.

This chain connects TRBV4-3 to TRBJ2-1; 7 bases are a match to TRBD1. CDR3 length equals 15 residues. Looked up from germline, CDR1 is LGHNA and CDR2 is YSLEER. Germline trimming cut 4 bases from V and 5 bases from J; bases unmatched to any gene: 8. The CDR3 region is CASSPGDRVDNEQFF. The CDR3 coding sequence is TGCGCCAGCAGCCCCGGGGACAGAGTAGACAATGAGCAGTTCTTC.